This T cell receptor beta chain was identified in a study of T-cell memory formation after mild COVID-19. Germline V gene data show CDR1 as SGHVS and CDR2 as FQNEAQ. Between the trimmed V and J ends, which lost 0 bases and 5 bases, there was a span of 15 bases. The CDR3 is made up of 16 amino acids. TCRdb re-analysed the 5' RACE reads in MiXCR, keeping a single row per CDR3 protein. Of 530,000 or so distinct CDR3 sequences in the sample, roughly 17% were seen once. The receptor was isolated from an adult woman who had mild COVID-19 (a few samples of this study predate the infection). Cell type and time point are not known. Sequencing was performed on PBMCs or a T cell subset sorted from them (not recorded which). This rearrangement joins TRBV7-8 to TRBJ2-3, with D perhaps matching TRBD2 (6 bases). CDR3 protein: CASSLAGGGYRDTQYF. The DNA for the CDR3 is TGTGCCAGCAGCTTAGCGGGTGGAGGGTATAGAGATACGCAGTATTTT.